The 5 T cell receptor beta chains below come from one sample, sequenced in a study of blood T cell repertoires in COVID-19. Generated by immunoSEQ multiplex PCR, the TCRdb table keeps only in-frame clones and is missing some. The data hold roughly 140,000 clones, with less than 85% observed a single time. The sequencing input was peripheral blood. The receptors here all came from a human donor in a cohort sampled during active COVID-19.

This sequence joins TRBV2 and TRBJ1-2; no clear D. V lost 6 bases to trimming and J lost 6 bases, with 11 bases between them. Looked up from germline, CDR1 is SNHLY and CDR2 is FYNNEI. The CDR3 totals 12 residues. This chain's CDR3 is CASRADLDGYTF. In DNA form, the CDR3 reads TGTGCCAGCAGAGCGGATCTCGATGGCTACACCTTC.

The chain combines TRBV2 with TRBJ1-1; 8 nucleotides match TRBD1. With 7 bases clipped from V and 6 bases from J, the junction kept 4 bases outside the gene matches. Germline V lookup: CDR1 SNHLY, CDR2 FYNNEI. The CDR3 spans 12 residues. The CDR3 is CASKQGGAEAFF. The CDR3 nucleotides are TGTGCCAGCAAACAGGGGGGCGCTGAAGCTTTCTTT.

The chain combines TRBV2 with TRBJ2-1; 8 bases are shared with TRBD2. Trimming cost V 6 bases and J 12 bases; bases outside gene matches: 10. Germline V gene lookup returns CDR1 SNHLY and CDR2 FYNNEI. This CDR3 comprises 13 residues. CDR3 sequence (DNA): TGTGCCAGCAGAAGGGGACTAGGGTCTGGGCAGTTCTTC. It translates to CASRRGLGSGQFF.

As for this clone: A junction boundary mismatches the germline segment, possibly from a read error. The CDR3 sequence is CASSLIPGSEQFF. CDR3 nucleotides: TGTGCTAGCAGCTTAATCCCCGGTAGTGAGCAGTTCTTC. This chain joins TRBV7-7 and TRBJ2-1; D unresolved. CDR1 is SSHAT and CDR2 is FNYEAQ in the germline V gene (reference sequence). There are 13 residues in the CDR3.

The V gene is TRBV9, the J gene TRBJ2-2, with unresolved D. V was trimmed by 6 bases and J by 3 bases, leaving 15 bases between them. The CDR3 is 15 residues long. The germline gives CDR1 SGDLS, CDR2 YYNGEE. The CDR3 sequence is CASTPTGWDTGELFF. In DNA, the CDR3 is TGTGCCAGCACCCCGACTGGGTGGGACACCGGGGAGCTGTTTTTT. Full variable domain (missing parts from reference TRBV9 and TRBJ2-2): DSGVTQTPKHLITATGQRVTLRCSPRSGDLSVYWYQQSLDQGLQFLIQYYNGEERAKGNILERFSAQQFPDLHSELNLSSLELGDSALYFCASTPTGWDTGELFFGEGSRLTVL.